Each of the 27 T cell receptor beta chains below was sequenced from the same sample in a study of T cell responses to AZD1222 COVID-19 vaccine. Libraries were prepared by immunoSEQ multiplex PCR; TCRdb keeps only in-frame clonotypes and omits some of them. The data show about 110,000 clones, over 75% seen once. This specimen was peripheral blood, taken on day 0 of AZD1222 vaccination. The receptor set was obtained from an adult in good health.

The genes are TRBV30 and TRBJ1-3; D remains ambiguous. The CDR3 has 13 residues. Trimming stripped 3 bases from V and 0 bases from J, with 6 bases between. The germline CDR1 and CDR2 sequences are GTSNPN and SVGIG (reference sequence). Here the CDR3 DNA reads TGTGCCTGGAGGTCTAGCTCTGGAAACACCATATATTTT. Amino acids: CAWRSSSGNTIYF. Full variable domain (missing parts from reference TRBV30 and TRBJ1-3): SQTIHQWPATLVQPVGSPLSLECTVEGTSNPNLYWYRQAAGRGLQLLFYSVGIGQISSEVPQNLSASRPQDRQFILSSKKLLLSDSGFYLCAWRSSSGNTIYFGEGSWLTVV.

The CDR3 sequence: CASSYNTGADGYTF. CDR3 in DNA: TGTGCCAGCAGTTACAACACAGGGGCTGATGGCTACACCTTC. The rearrangement uses TRBV6-2 or TRBV6-3 and TRBJ1-2; 7 bases map to TRBD1. CDR1 and CDR2 (germline): MNHEY, SVGEGT. This CDR3 spans 14 amino acids. V lost 2 bases and J lost 6; bases outside the gene matches: 6.

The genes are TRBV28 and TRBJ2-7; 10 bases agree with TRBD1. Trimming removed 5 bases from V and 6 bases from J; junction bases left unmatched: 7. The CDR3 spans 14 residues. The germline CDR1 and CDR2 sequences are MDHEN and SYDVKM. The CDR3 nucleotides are TGTGCCAGCAGTCCCCCGGACAGGGGGGGCGAGCAGTACTTC. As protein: CASSPPDRGGEQYF.

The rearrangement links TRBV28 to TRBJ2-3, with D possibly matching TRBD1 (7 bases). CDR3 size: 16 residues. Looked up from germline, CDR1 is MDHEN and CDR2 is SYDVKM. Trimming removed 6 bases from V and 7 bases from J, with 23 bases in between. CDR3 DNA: TGTGCCAGCAGCCCTCGGACAGGTGGGAGGTTAAATACGCAGTATTTT. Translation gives CASSPRTGGRLNTQYF.

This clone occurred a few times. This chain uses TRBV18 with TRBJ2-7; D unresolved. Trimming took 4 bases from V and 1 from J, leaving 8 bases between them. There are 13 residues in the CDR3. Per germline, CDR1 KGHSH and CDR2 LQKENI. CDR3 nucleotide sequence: TGTGCCAGCTCACTCGCCAGTTCCTACGAGCAGTACTTC. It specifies CASSLASSYEQYF.

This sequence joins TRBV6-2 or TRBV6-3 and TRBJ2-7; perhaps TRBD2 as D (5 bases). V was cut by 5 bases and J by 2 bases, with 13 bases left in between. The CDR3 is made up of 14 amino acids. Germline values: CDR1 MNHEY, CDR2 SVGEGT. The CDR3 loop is CASSQRTSTYEQYF. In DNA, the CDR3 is TGTGCCAGCAGTCAAAGGACTTCAACCTACGAGCAGTACTTC.

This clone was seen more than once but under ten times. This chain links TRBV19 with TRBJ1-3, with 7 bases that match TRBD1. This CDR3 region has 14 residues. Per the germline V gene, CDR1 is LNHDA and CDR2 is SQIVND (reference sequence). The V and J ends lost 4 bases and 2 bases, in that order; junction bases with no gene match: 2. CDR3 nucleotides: TGTGCCAGTAGTACTACAGGGGCTGGAAACACCATATATTTT. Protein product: CASSTTGAGNTIYF. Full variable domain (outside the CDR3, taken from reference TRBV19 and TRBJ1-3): DGGITQSPKYLFRKEGQNVTLSCEQNLNHDAMYWYRQDPGQGLRLIYYSQIVNDFQKGDIAEGYSVSREKKESFPLTVTSAQKNPTAFYLCASSTTGAGNTIYFGEGSWLTVV.

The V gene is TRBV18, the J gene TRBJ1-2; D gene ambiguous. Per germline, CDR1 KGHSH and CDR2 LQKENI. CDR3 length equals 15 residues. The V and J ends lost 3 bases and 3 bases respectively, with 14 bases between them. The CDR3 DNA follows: TGTGCCAGCTCACCCTCCGTGGCAGAAGACTATGGCTACACCTTC. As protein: CASSPSVAEDYGYTF.

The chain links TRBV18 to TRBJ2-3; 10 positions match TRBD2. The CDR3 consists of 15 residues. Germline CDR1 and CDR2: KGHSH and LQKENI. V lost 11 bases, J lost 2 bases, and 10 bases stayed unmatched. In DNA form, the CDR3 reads TGTGCCGCACGAGTAGCGGGGGGCCTCACAGATACGCAGTATTTT. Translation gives CAARVAGGLTDTQYF.

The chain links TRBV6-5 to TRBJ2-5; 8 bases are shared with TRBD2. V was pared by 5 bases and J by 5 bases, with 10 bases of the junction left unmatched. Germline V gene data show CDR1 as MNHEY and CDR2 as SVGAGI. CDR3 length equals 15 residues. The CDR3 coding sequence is TGTGCCAGCAGTCCCCAGGGCGGGAGGTTGGAGACCCAGTACTTC. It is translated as CASSPQGGRLETQYF.

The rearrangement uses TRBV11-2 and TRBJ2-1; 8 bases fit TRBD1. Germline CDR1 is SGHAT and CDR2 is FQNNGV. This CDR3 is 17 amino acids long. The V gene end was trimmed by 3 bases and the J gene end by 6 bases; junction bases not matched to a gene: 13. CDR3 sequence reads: CASSFRRGGQGRNEQFF. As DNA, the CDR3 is TGTGCCAGCAGCTTTCGTCGGGGTGGACAGGGACGCAATGAGCAGTTCTTC.

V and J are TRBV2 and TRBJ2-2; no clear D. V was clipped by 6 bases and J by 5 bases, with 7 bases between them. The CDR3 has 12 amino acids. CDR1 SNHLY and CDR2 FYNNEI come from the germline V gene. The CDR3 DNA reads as TGTGCCAGCAGCCCCACTACCGGGGAGCTGTTTTTT. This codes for CASSPTTGELFF.

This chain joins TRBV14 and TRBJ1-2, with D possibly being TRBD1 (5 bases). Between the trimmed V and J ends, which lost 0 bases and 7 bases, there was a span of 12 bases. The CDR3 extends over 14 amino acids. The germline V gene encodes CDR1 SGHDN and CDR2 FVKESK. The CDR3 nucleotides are TGTGCCAGCAGCCAAGAGTTGATGGGGGGTGGCTACACCTTC. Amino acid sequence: CASSQELMGGGYTF.

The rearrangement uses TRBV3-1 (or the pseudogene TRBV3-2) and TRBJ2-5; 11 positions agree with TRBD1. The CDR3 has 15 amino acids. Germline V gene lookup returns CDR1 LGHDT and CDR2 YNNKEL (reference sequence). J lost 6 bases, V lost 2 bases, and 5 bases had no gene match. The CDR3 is CASSQRTGGAQTQYF. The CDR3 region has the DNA TGTGCCAGCAGCCAACGGACAGGGGGCGCACAGACCCAGTACTTC.

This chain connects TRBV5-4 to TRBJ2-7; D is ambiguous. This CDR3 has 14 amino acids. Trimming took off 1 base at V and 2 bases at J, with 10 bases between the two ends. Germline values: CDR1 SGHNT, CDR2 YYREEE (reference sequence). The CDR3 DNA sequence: TGTGCCAGCAGCTTGAAGAAGGGAACCTACGAGCAGTACTTC. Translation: CASSLKKGTYEQYF.

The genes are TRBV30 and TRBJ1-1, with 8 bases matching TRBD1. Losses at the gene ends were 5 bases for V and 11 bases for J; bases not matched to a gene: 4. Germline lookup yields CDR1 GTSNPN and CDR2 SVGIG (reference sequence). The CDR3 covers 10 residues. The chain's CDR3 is CAWETGVAFF. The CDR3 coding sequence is TGTGCCTGGGAGACAGGGGTGGCTTTCTTT.

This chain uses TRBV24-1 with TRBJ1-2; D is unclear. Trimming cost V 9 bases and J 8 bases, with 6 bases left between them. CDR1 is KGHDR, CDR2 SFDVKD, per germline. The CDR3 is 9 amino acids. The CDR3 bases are TGTGCCACCCCACCGGGCTACACCTTC. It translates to CATPPGYTF.

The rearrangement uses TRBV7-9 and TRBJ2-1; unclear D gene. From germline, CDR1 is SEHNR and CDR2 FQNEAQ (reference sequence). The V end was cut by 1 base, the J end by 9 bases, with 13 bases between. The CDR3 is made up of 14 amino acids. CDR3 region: CASSLDSQSSEQFF. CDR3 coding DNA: TGTGCCAGCAGCTTAGATTCACAGAGCAGTGAGCAGTTCTTC.

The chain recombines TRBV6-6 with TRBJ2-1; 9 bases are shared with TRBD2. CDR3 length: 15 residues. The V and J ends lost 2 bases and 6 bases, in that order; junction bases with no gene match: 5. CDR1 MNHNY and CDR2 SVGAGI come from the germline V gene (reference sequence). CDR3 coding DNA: TGTGCCAGCAGTTACGAGGGACTAGCTAGCAATGAGCAGTTCTTC. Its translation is CASSYEGLASNEQFF.

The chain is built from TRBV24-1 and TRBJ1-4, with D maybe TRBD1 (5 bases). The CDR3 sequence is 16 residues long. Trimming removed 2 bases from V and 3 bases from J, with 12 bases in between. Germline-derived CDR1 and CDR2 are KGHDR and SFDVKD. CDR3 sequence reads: CATSDSGGAANEKLFF. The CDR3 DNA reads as TGTGCCACCAGTGATTCAGGAGGGGCGGCTAATGAAAAACTGTTTTTT.

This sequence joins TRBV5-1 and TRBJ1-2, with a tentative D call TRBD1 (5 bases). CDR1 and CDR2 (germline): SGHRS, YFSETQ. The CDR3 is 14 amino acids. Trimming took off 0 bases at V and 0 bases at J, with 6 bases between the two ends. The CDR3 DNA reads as TGCGCCAGCAGCTTGGGACAGTCTAACTATGGCTACACCTTC. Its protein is CASSLGQSNYGYTF.

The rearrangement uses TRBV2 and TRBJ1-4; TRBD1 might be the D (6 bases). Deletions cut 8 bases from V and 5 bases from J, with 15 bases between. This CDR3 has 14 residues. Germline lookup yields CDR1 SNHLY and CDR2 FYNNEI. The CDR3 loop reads CASSQGGGNEKLFF. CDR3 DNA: TGTGCCAGCTCACAGGGAGGGGGAAATGAAAAACTGTTTTTT.

CDR3 protein: CASSLSGNYGYTF. CDR3 DNA: TGTGCCAGCAGCTTGTCAGGGAACTATGGCTACACCTTC. This chain uses TRBV5-4 with TRBJ1-2; a weak D match, TRBD1 (5 bases). Germline V gene lookup returns CDR1 SGHNT and CDR2 YYREEE (reference sequence). Deletions cut 1 base from V and 2 bases from J, with 6 bases between. CDR3 size: 13 residues.

The CDR3 DNA sequence: TGTGCCAGCAGCGTATCGCAGGGCAATCAGCCCCAGCATTTT. Translation: CASSVSQGNQPQHF. The V and J genes are TRBV2 and TRBJ1-5; D is ambiguous. This CDR3 is 14 amino acids long. Germline V gene data show CDR1 as SNHLY and CDR2 as FYNNEI. V lost 6 bases and J 2 bases, leaving 11 bases between the germline ends. Full variable domain (outside the CDR3, taken from reference TRBV2 and TRBJ1-5): EPEVTQTPSHQVTQMGQEVILRCVPISNHLYFYWYRQILGQKVEFLVSFYNNEISEKSEIFDDQFSVERPDGSNFTLKIRSTKLEDSAMYFCASSVSQGNQPQHFGDGTRLSIL.

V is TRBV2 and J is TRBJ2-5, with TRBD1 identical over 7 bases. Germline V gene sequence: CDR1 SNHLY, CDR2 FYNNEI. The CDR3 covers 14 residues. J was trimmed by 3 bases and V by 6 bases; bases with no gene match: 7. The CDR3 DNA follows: TGTGCCAGCAGGGAGACAGGGCTGAAAGAGACCCAGTACTTC. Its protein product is CASRETGLKETQYF.

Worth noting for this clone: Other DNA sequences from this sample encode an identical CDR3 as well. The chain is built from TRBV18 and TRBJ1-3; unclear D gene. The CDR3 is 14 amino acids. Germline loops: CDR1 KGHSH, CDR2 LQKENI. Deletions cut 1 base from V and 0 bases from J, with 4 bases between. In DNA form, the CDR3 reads TGTGCCAGCTCACCACAGGGCTCTGGAAACACCATATATTTT. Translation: CASSPQGSGNTIYF. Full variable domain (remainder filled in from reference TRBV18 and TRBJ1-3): NAGVMQNPRHLVRRRGQEARLRCSPMKGHSHVYWYRQLPEEGLKFMVYLQKENIIDESGMPKERFSAEFPKEGPSILRIQQVVRGDSAAYFCASSPQGSGNTIYFGEGSWLTVV.

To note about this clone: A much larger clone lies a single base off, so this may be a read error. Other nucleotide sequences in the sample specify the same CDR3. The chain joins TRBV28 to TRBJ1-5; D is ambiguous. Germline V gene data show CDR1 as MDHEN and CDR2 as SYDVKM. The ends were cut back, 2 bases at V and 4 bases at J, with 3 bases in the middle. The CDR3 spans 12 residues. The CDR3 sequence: CASSLPNQPQHF. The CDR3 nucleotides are TGTGCCAGCAGTTTACCGAATCAGCCCCAGCATTTT.